This entry features one TCR beta chain sequence. Its cognate antigen is unknown. The sample is drawn from a study of T cell responses to AZD1222 COVID-19 vaccine. Study observations and caveats: Increased Spike-specific TCR breadth and depth were observed after two AZD1222 doses.

V trimming: 1 base; J trimming: 7 bases; junction bases outside the gene matches: 13. Germline V gene data show CDR1 as SGHTA and CDR2 as FQGNSA. This CDR3 spans 17 amino acids. Sequencing was performed with immunoSEQ multiplex PCR; in TCRdb, only in-frame clones are kept and a portion is missing. The sample lists about 130,000 clones, about 94% occurring once. The receptor's source is an adult in good health. The material sequenced was peripheral blood, taken on day 0 of AZD1222 vaccination. V gene TRBV7-2 combines with J gene TRBJ2-1; TRBD2 matches at 7 bases. CDR3 sequence (DNA): TGTGCCAGCAGCTTAGTGGCTCGGCTAGCGGTGGGGAATGAGCAGTTCTTC. It translates to CASSLVARLAVGNEQFF.